One sample yielded the 13 T cell receptor beta chains listed below, sequenced in a study of CD8+CD57+ T cells in acquired aplastic anemia. The use of genomic DNA as template underpinned the TCR beta VDJ and CDR3 profiling. TCRdb redid the calling of the reads with MiXCR, one entry per CDR3 protein. Seen here are hundreds of thousands of distinct CDR3 sequences, about two thirds observed once, and the top ten hold less than 4%. Sequenced: sorted CD4+, CD8+, or CD8+CD57+ T cells (not recorded which) from PBMCs. These TCRs come from a human donor in good health, serving as a control.

J is TRBJ2-2 and V is TRBV6-5, with TRBD2 identical over 12 bases. From germline, CDR1 is MNHEY and CDR2 SVGAGI. The ends lost 5 bases at V and 4 bases at J; junction bases unmatched: 8. The CDR3 length is 17 residues. DNA for the CDR3: TGTGCCAGCAGTCCTAGCGGGGGGGCCGCCGGCACCGGGGAGCTGTTTTTT. It codes for CASSPSGGAAGTGELFF.

Many counts were recorded for this clonotype. The rearrangement joins TRBV12-3 or TRBV12-4 to TRBJ2-1; D possibly corresponds to TRBD2 (5 bases). The CDR3 runs to 13 residues. Trimming stripped 2 bases from V and 7 bases from J, with 9 bases between. The CDR3 coding sequence is TGTGCCAGCAGTTTACTAGCCATAAATGAGCAGTTCTTC. Amino acid sequence: CASSLLAINEQFF.

In regard to this clonotype: An end of the junction does not agree with germline; a read error may underlie this. V usage is TRBV5-1 and J usage is TRBJ2-5; D perhaps matches TRBD2 (5 bases). The CDR3 loop spans 16 amino acids. Germline-derived CDR1 and CDR2 are SGHRS and YFSETQ. In DNA form, the CDR3 reads TGTGCCAGCAGCTCGGGAAGACTATCGGCGGTAGAGACCCAGTACTTC. Translation gives CASSSGRLSAVETQYF. The entire variable domain, with the rest obtained from reference TRBV5-1 and TRBJ2-5, is as follows: KAGVTQTPRYLIKTRGQQVTLSCSPISGHRSVSWYQQTPGQGLQFLFEYFSETQRNKGNFPGRFSGRQFSNSRSEMNVSTLELGDSALYLCASSSGRLSAVETQYFGPGTRLLVL.

The chain couples TRBV5-5 to TRBJ1-1; 8 nucleotides agree with TRBD1. Per the germline V gene, CDR1 is SGHKS and CDR2 is YYEKEE (reference sequence). This CDR3 has 19 amino acids. V dropped 2 bases and J dropped 1; count of bases not matched to a gene: 16. CDR3 sequence reads: CASSLSGRGRFRRNTEAFF. DNA for the CDR3: TGTGCCAGCAGCTTATCAGGCAGGGGGCGATTTCGTCGGAACACTGAAGCTTTCTTT.

This clonotype has only one observation. The J gene is TRBJ2-3, the V gene TRBV19; D possibly matches TRBD1 or TRBD2 (5 bases each). The better agreement between TRBJ2-5 and the DNA end casts doubt on the J call. In germline, CDR1 is LNHDA, CDR2 SQIVND (reference sequence). CDR3 length equals 14 residues. CDR3 region: CASSIGTVIETQYF. CDR3 bases: TGTGCCAGTAGTATCGGGACCGTCATTGAGACCCAGTACTTC.

This clonotype was found many times. This rearrangement joins TRBV19 to TRBJ2-2; possibly TRBD1 or TRBD2 for D (5 bases each). This CDR3 is built from 14 residues. CDR1 LNHDA and CDR2 SQIVND come from the germline V gene (reference sequence). Trimming took 6 bases from V and 3 from J, leaving 11 bases between them. CDR3 sequence reads: CASSKGRDTGELFF. The CDR3 region has the DNA TGTGCCAGTAGCAAGGGACGGGACACCGGGGAGCTGTTTTTT.

The V gene is TRBV19, the J gene TRBJ2-7; the D gene is possibly TRBD2 (6 bases). The germline V gene encodes CDR1 LNHDA and CDR2 SQIVND (reference sequence). The CDR3 consists of 12 residues. V shed 5 bases and J shed 6 bases, with 11 bases lying between them. CDR3 amino acids: CASSGGSGEQYF. The CDR3 DNA follows: TGTGCCAGTAGTGGAGGGTCCGGCGAGCAGTACTTC.

The chain recombines TRBV10-1 with TRBJ1-4; D not resolved. Looked up from germline, CDR1 is WNHNN and CDR2 is SYGVQD (reference sequence). The CDR3 is made up of 13 amino acids. Trimming pared 4 bases from V and 8 bases from J, leaving 11 bases between. CDR3 region: CASSGSGYEKLFF. CDR3 sequence (DNA): TGCGCCAGCAGTGGATCGGGATACGAAAAACTGTTTTTT.

The gene calls are TRBV2 and TRBJ1-6, with D possibly TRBD1 on 6 matching bases. The germline CDR1 and CDR2 sequences are SNHLY and FYNNEI. The CDR3 length is 15 residues. Trimming removed 7 bases from V and 3 bases from J, with 13 bases in between. The CDR3 spells CASIGGGHYNSPLHF. In DNA, the CDR3 is TGTGCCAGCATTGGAGGGGGGCACTATAATTCACCCCTCCACTTT.

As to this clonotype: Relative to the germline gene, one junction end is altered; a read error may explain this. J is TRBJ1-2 and V is TRBV7-2; TRBD1 matches 9 bases. The CDR3 covers 14 residues. Germline V CDR1 and CDR2: SGHTA, FQGNSA. The CDR3 loop is CASSLTSGQGRNSF. As DNA, the CDR3 is TGTGCCAGCAGCCTAACGAGCGGACAGGGGCGGAATTCATTC.

The chain uses TRBV20-1 and TRBJ1-1; D call uncertain. Per the germline V gene, CDR1 is DFQATT and CDR2 is SNEGSKA (reference sequence). V dropped 5 bases and J dropped 1 base, with 11 bases sitting between them. CDR3 size: 13 residues. CDR3 nucleotides: TGCAGTGCTGCTGGACGAAGGAACACTGAAGCTTTCTTT. Amino acids: CSAAGRRNTEAFF.

A word on this clonotype: In this CDR3 the conserved last residue, phenylalanine or tryptophan, is missing, so a read error is likely. The V call is TRBV7-6, the J call TRBJ2-7; D gene unclear. CDR1 and CDR2 from the germline V gene are SGHVS and FNYEAQ. This CDR3 has 14 residues. CDR3 residues: CASSFACDAYEQYL. CDR3 nucleotide sequence: TGCGCCAGCAGCTTTGCGTGTGATGCGTACGAGCAGTACCTC.

This clonotype was seen only once. J is TRBJ2-7 and V is TRBV19, with 7 bases identical to TRBD2. The germline V gene encodes CDR1 LNHDA and CDR2 SQIVND (reference sequence). With 5 bases clipped from V and 3 bases from J, the junction kept 10 bases outside the gene matches. The CDR3 spans 15 residues. The CDR3 spells CASSWGRGPFYEQYF. Here the CDR3 DNA reads TGTGCCAGTAGTTGGGGGAGGGGTCCATTCTACGAGCAGTACTTC.